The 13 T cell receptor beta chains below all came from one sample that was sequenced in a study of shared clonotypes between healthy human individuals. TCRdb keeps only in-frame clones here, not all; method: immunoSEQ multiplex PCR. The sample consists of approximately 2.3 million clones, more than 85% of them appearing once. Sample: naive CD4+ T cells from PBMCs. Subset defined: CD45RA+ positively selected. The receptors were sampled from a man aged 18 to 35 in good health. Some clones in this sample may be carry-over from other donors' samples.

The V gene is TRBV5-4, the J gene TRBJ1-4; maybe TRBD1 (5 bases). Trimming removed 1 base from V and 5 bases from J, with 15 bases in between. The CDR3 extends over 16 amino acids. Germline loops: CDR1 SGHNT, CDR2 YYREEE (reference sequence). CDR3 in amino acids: CASSLLDTLENEKLFF. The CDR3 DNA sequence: TGTGCCAGCAGCTTGCTGGACACTCTGGAGAATGAAAAACTGTTTTTT.

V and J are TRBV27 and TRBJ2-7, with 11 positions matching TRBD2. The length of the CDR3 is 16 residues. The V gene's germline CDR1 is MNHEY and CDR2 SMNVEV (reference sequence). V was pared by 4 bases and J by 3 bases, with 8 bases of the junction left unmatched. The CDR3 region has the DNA TGTGCCAGCAGTTCCAAACTAGCGGGAGATTACTACGAGCAGTACTTC. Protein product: CASSSKLAGDYYEQYF.

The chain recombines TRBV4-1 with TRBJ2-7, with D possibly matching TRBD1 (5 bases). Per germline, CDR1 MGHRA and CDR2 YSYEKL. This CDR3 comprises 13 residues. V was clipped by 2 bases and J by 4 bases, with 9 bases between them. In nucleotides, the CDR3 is TGCGCCAGCAGCCAACAGACAGCTTACGAGCAGTACTTC. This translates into CASSQQTAYEQYF.

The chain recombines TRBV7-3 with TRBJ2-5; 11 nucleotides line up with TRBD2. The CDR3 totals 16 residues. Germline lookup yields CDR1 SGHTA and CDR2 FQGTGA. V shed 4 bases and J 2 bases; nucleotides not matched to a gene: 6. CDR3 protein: CASSSIVAGGQETQYF. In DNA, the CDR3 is TGTGCCAGCAGCTCCATTGTAGCGGGAGGGCAAGAGACCCAGTACTTC.

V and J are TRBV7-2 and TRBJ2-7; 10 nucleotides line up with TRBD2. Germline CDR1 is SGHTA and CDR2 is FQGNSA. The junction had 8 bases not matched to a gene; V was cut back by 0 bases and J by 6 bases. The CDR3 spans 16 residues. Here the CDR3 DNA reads TGTGCCAGCAGCTTAGCCTCCTCGGGACTAGCGCTCGAGCAGTACTTC. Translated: CASSLASSGLALEQYF. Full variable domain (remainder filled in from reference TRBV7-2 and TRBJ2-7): GAGVSQSPSNKVTEKGKDVELRCDPISGHTALYWYRQSLGQGLEFLIYFQGNSAPDKSGLPSDRFSAERTGGSVSTLTIQRTQQEDSAVYLCASSLASSGLALEQYFGPGTRLTVT.

CDR3 in amino acids: CASLRPGAEKLFF. CDR3 sequence (DNA): TGTGCCAGCCTTAGGCCCGGAGCTGAAAAACTGTTTTTT. J is TRBJ1-4 and V is TRBV28; D not resolved. The ends were cut back, 8 bases at V and 7 bases at J, with 14 bases in the middle. Germline V CDR1 and CDR2: MDHEN, SYDVKM. This CDR3 has 13 amino acids.

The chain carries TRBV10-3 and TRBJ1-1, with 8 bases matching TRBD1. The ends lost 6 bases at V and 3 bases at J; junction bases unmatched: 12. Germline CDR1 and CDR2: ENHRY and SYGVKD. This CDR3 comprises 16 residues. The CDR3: CAISETGVWGDTEAFF. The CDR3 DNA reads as TGTGCCATCAGCGAGACAGGGGTATGGGGGGACACTGAAGCTTTCTTT.

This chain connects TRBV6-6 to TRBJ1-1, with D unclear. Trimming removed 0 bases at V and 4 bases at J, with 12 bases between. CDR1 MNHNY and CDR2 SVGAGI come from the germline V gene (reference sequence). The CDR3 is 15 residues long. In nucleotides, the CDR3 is TGTGCCAGCAGTTACTCAGTAGGGAGGGCCACTGAAGCTTTCTTT. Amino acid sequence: CASSYSVGRATEAFF.

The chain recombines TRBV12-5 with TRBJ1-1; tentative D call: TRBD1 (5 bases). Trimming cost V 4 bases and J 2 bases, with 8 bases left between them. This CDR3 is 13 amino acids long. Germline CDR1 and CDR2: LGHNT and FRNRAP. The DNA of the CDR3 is TGTGCTAGTGGTTGGGGCTTCAACACTGAAGCTTTCTTT. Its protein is CASGWGFNTEAFF.

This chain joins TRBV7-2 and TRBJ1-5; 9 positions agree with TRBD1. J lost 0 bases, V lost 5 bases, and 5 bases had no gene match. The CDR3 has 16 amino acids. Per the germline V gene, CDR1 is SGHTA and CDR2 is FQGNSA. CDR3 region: CASSSRDRASNQPQHF. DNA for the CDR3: TGTGCCAGCAGCAGCCGGGACAGGGCTAGCAATCAGCCCCAGCATTTT. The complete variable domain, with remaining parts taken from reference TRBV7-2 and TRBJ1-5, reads GAGVSQSPSNKVTEKGKDVELRCDPISGHTALYWYRQSLGQGLEFLIYFQGNSAPDKSGLPSDRFSAERTGGSVSTLTIQRTQQEDSAVYLCASSSRDRASNQPQHFGDGTRLSIL.

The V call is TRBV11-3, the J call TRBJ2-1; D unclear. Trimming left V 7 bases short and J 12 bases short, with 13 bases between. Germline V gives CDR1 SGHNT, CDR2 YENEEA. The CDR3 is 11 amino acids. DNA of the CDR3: TGTGCCAGCAAAGGGCAGGACGCGCAGTTCTTC. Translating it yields CASKGQDAQFF.

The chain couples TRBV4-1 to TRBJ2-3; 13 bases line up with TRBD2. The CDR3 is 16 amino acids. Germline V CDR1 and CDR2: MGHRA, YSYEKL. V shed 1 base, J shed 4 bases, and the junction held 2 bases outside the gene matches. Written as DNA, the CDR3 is TGCGCCAGCAGCCAAGGACTAGCGGGAGGTGCAGATACGCAGTATTTT. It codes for CASSQGLAGGADTQYF.

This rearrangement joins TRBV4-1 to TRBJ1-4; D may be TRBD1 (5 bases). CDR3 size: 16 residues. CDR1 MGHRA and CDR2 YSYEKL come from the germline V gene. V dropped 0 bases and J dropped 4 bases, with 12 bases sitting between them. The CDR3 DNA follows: TGCGCCAGCAGCCAAGATCCCGGGACCGATAATGAAAAACTGTTTTTT. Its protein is CASSQDPGTDNEKLFF.